This T cell receptor beta chain appears in the sequencing data of a study of response to subunit inactivated influenza vaccine. This clonotype appeared a few times. What it binds is unknown. The study, taken as a whole, reports: The authors offered the suggestion that each seasonal influenza vaccination recruits few new T cells.

TCRdb passed the RT-PCR reads through MiXCR, listing each CDR3 protein once. This sample has fewer than 700,000 distinct CDR3 sequences, with 10% to 15% found just once. The sequences come from PBMCs from blood, collected roughly 46 days after vaccination. This TCR was recovered from a man aged 45-65 years who received an inactivated influenza vaccine.

In DNA, the CDR3 is TGTGCCACCAGTGACCCTGCCGGGACAGGGACCTACAATGAGCAGTTCTTC. Translated: CATSDPAGTGTYNEQFF. The genes are TRBV24-1 and TRBJ2-1; 9 bases agree with TRBD1. The CDR3 covers 17 residues. CDR1 is KGHDR, CDR2 SFDVKD, per germline. Unmatched junction bases numbered 8, after V lost 4 bases and J lost 2 bases.